A single sample is the source of the 23 T cell receptor beta chains below, sequenced in a study of cytomegalovirus exposure and HLA in healthy donors. Clones were read by immunoSEQ multiplex PCR, and TCRdb kept only the in-frame ones, dropping some. The sample shows about 130,000 clones, approximately 91% of them seen only once. Sequencing was done on a sample of PBMCs. All receptors derive from a man in his thirties or forties in good health and CMV-seronegative.

The chain links TRBV5-1 to TRBJ1-2; possible D gene TRBD1, 5 bases. The V and J ends lost 3 bases and 6 bases respectively, with 6 bases between them. Germline values: CDR1 SGHRS, CDR2 YFSETQ. This CDR3 contains 11 residues. The CDR3 spells CASSWGDGYTF. In DNA, the CDR3 is TGCGCCAGCAGCTGGGGGGATGGCTACACCTTC.

The rearrangement links TRBV4-3 to TRBJ1-1; no reliable D call. CDR3 length: 15 amino acids. Germline CDR1 is LGHNA and CDR2 is YSLEER. With 0 bases removed from V and 6 bases from J, the gap between germline ends came to 14 bases. The CDR3 region is CASSQDPLGQAEAFF. The CDR3 DNA is TGCGCCAGCAGCCAAGACCCTCTGGGTCAGGCTGAAGCTTTCTTT.

This rearrangement joins TRBV27 to TRBJ2-1; possibly TRBD2 for D (6 bases). Germline CDR1 reads MNHEY; CDR2 reads SMNVEV (reference sequence). V was shortened by 7 bases and J by 0 bases, with 13 bases between the two germline ends. CDR3 length equals 15 residues. The chain's CDR3 is CASTSGTSSYNEQFF. The DNA of the CDR3 is TGTGCCAGCACCTCCGGGACTTCCTCCTACAATGAGCAGTTCTTC.

V is TRBV19 and J is TRBJ2-3, with a possible D match to TRBD2 (5 bases). V dropped 5 bases and J dropped 1 base, with 10 bases sitting between them. The CDR3 runs 14 residues. Germline-derived CDR1 and CDR2 are LNHDA and SQIVND (reference sequence). The CDR3 region is CASSPLAGTDTQYF. CDR3 nucleotides: TGTGCCAGTAGTCCCCTAGCCGGCACAGATACGCAGTATTTT.

The J gene is TRBJ2-5, the V gene TRBV18, with 10 bases lining up with TRBD2. From germline, CDR1 is KGHSH and CDR2 LQKENI. Trimming at V came to 2 bases and at J to 4 bases, leaving 13 bases not matched to a gene. The CDR3 sequence is 18 residues long. The CDR3 coding sequence is TGTGCCAGCTCACCATTCCGTTCTAGCGGGAGCCGTCGAGAGACCCAGTACTTC. It specifies CASSPFRSSGSRRETQYF.

This clone was found once. The chain's CDR3 is CASSFALATEAFF. CDR3 DNA: TGTGCCAGCAGTTTCGCGTTAGCCACTGAAGCTTTCTTT. This chain connects TRBV27 to TRBJ1-1; D remains unclear. Trimming shortened V by 3 bases and J by 4 bases, and 9 bases separated the two germline ends. CDR3 length: 13 residues. Looked up from germline, CDR1 is MNHEY and CDR2 is SMNVEV (reference sequence).

The CDR3 here is CASSLLETAYEQYF. The CDR3 nucleotides are TGCGCCAGCAGCTTATTGGAGACGGCCTACGAGCAGTACTTC. J is TRBJ2-7 and V is TRBV5-1; D gene unclear. This CDR3 has 14 residues. Germline-derived CDR1 and CDR2 are SGHRS and YFSETQ. The V gene lost 2 bases and the J gene lost 2 bases, with 11 bases spanning the gap.

This clone was seen only a few times. This CDR3 is CASSLSLFRGTEAFF. In DNA, the CDR3 is TGTGCCAGCAGCTTAAGTCTATTCAGGGGGACTGAAGCTTTCTTT. This chain connects TRBV13 to TRBJ1-1, with 7 bases fitting TRBD1. CDR3 length equals 15 residues. In germline, CDR1 is PRHDT, CDR2 FYEKMQ (reference sequence). The V and J ends lost 2 bases and 5 bases, in that order; junction bases with no gene match: 8.

The chain links TRBV19 to TRBJ1-2; weak D call: TRBD1 (6 bases). The ends were cut back, 7 bases at V and 5 bases at J, with 14 bases in the middle. CDR1 is LNHDA and CDR2 is SQIVND in the germline V gene (reference sequence). The CDR3 has 13 residues. Here the CDR3 reads CASTVVGTYGYTF. The CDR3 DNA reads TGTGCCAGTACTGTGGTGGGGACATATGGCTACACCTTC. The full variable domain, completed using reference TRBV19 and TRBJ1-2, is DGGITQSPKYLFRKEGQNVTLSCEQNLNHDAMYWYRQDPGQGLRLIYYSQIVNDFQKGDIAEGYSVSREKKESFPLTVTSAQKNPTAFYLCASTVVGTYGYTFGSGTRLTVV.

Details on this clone: The same CDR3 is also encoded by other DNA sequences in this sample. The chain joins TRBV9 to TRBJ1-2; 11 bases fit TRBD1. The V gene end was trimmed by 4 bases and the J gene end by 3 bases; junction bases not matched to a gene: 2. The CDR3 consists of 14 residues. Germline CDR1 is SGDLS and CDR2 is YYNGEE. Written as DNA, the CDR3 is TGTGCCAGCAGCCCGGGACAGGGGGACTATGGCTACACCTTC. It encodes CASSPGQGDYGYTF.

The V gene is TRBV30, the J gene TRBJ2-1, with D possibly TRBD1 on 5 matching bases. Trimming took off 7 bases at V and 3 bases at J, with 10 bases between the two ends. Germline CDR1 is GTSNPN and CDR2 is SVGIG (reference sequence). The CDR3 length is 12 residues. The CDR3 here is CASGRDYNEQFF. For the CDR3, the DNA is TGTGCCTCCGGCAGGGACTACAATGAGCAGTTCTTC.

The chain links TRBV28 to TRBJ2-7; maybe TRBD2 (6 bases). CDR3 length: 14 residues. The ends were cut back, 6 bases at V and 3 bases at J, with 15 bases in the middle. Germline CDR1 and CDR2: MDHEN and SYDVKM. CDR3 amino acids: CASSSGGLNYEQYF. As DNA, the CDR3 is TGTGCCAGCAGCTCTGGGGGACTGAACTACGAGCAGTACTTC.

The rearrangement links TRBV29-1 to TRBJ1-4; D is possibly TRBD1 (6 bases). The germline gives CDR1 SQVTM, CDR2 ANQGSEA. The CDR3 loop spans 15 amino acids. Trimming took off 0 bases at V and 6 bases at J, with 14 bases between the two ends. The CDR3 nucleotides read TGCAGCGTTGAAGAAGCAGAGGGGGACCATGAAAAACTGTTTTTT. Protein product: CSVEEAEGDHEKLFF.

The gene calls are TRBV30 and TRBJ2-7, with TRBD1 identical over 8 bases. Germline-derived CDR1 and CDR2 are GTSNPN and SVGIG (reference sequence). This CDR3 has 15 amino acids. The junction had 4 bases not matched to a gene; V was cut back by 0 bases and J by 0 bases. The CDR3 nucleotides read TGTGCCTGGAGTGTGTCGGACAGGGTCTCCTACGAGCAGTACTTC. As protein: CAWSVSDRVSYEQYF.

The rearrangement uses TRBV2 and TRBJ2-7; D remains unclear. The germline V gene has CDR1 SNHLY and CDR2 FYNNEI. The CDR3 contains 12 residues. Trimming removed 5 bases from V and 3 bases from J, with 8 bases in between. CDR3 sequence reads: CASSISLYEQYF. The CDR3 bases are TGTGCCAGCAGTATTAGTCTCTACGAGCAGTACTTC.

This clone was counted a single time. V usage is TRBV5-6 and J usage is TRBJ1-2, with D uncertain. Trimming took 0 bases from V and 8 from J, leaving 11 bases between them. The length of the CDR3 is 13 residues. CDR1 is SGHDT, CDR2 YYEEEE, per germline. This CDR3 is CASSLDRTEGYTF. The CDR3 DNA is TGTGCCAGCAGCTTGGACAGAACTGAGGGCTACACCTTC.

The chain employs TRBV7-9 and TRBJ2-7, with D perhaps TRBD1 (6 bases). The V gene's germline CDR1 is SEHNR and CDR2 FQNEAQ (reference sequence). The CDR3 totals 16 residues. V lost 3 bases to trimming and J lost 2 bases, with 17 bases between them. CDR3 in DNA: TGTGCCAGCAGCTTGCTATTGGGGGCGCAGGCCTACGAGCAGTACTTC. This sequence encodes CASSLLLGAQAYEQYF.

The gene calls are TRBV30 and TRBJ2-5, with TRBD1 matching 7 bases. The V gene's germline CDR1 is GTSNPN and CDR2 SVGIG (reference sequence). The CDR3 is 14 residues long. With 3 bases clipped from V and 0 bases from J, the junction kept 4 bases outside the gene matches. The CDR3 sequence is CAWRGDSNQETQYF. DNA for the CDR3: TGTGCCTGGAGGGGGGACAGTAACCAAGAGACCCAGTACTTC.

The chain has TRBV29-1 and TRBJ2-7; 7 bases line up with TRBD1. Germline V gene data show CDR1 as SQVTM and CDR2 as ANQGSEA. The CDR3 is 13 amino acids. Trimming cost V 6 bases and J 0 bases; bases outside gene matches: 5. The chain's CDR3 is CSVPGQSSYEQYF. In DNA, the CDR3 is TGCAGCGTACCGGGACAGAGCTCCTACGAGCAGTACTTC.

V gene TRBV5-6 combines with J gene TRBJ2-7; 11 bases fit TRBD2. Trimming cost V 5 bases and J 2 bases; bases outside gene matches: 6. Germline CDR1 reads SGHDT; CDR2 reads YYEEEE. CDR3 length equals 15 residues. In DNA form, the CDR3 reads TGTGCCAGCAGTTTCGGGACTAGCGGAACCTACGAGCAGTACTTC. Protein: CASSFGTSGTYEQYF.

The chain has TRBV5-6 and TRBJ2-7; 11 bases fit TRBD2. The CDR3 consists of 18 residues. V was clipped by 1 base and J by 3 bases; unmatched bases: 12. Germline-derived CDR1 and CDR2 are SGHDT and YYEEEE. The CDR3 nucleotides are TGTGCCAGCAGCTTGTGGTCAGCATCTAGCGGGAGGATCTACGAGCAGTACTTC. This codes for CASSLWSASSGRIYEQYF.

V gene TRBV7-3 combines with J gene TRBJ2-2; 8 nucleotides match TRBD2. Germline V gives CDR1 SGHTA, CDR2 FQGTGA. Losses at the gene ends were 6 bases for V and 5 bases for J; bases not matched to a gene: 8. The CDR3 contains 15 residues. The CDR3 reads CASSSGLAGTGELFF. The CDR3 DNA follows: TGTGCCAGCAGTTCCGGACTAGCTGGAACCGGGGAGCTGTTTTTT.

The chain has TRBV27 and TRBJ2-7; TRBD1 matches 9 bases. J was trimmed by 4 bases and V by 2 bases; bases with no gene match: 6. The germline CDR1 and CDR2 sequences are MNHEY and SMNVEV (reference sequence). This CDR3 has 15 amino acids. The CDR3 protein is CASSLTGGSGYEQYF. For the CDR3, the DNA is TGTGCCAGCAGTTTAACAGGGGGCAGCGGATACGAGCAGTACTTC.